The TCR beta chain described here comes from a study of blood T cell repertoires in COVID-19. For the study at large: Specimens from acute and convalescent COVID-19 originated in the United States, Italy and Spain. Sources were T cells, B-cell-depleted T cells, or PBMCs; the material itself was cDNA or gDNA.

In the authors' workflow: From reference gene primer amplification, estimates of nucleated cell counts were derived. The repertoire was sequenced with immunoSEQ multiplex PCR; TCRdb's copy has only in-frame clones and lacks some. V and J calls and clone size are copied from that table; D and trimming were computed from the DNA. In the table there are 190,000 or so clones, just under 90% of which are singletons. The V end was cut by 4 bases, the J end by 4 bases, with 12 bases between. Germline CDR1 and CDR2: MGHDK and SYGVNS. The CDR3 length is 14 residues. The clonotype comes from a woman aged 18-29 years who had recovered from COVID-19. Sequencing was carried out using peripheral blood. The genes are TRBV25-1 and TRBJ2-3, with D maybe TRBD1 (8 bases). For the CDR3, the DNA is TGTGCCAGCAGTGGCACAGGGGGGGCAGATACGCAGTATTTT. It is translated as CASSGTGGADTQYF.